These 7 T cell receptor beta chains originate from one sample sequenced in a study of early T cells in non-severe SARS-CoV-2 infection. TCRdb reprocessed the 5' RACE reads via MiXCR and lists one record per CDR3 protein. The sample has 68,000 or so distinct CDR3 sequences, under 13% seen once. The sample was whole blood. The receptors originated from an adult who was a healthcare worker with PCR-confirmed SARS-CoV-2 infection or an uninfected control (not recorded which).

The J gene is TRBJ2-5, the V gene TRBV6-6, with 8 bases identical to TRBD2. Germline CDR1 reads MNHNY; CDR2 reads SVGAGI (reference sequence). Trimming removed 4 bases from V and 0 bases from J; junction bases left unmatched: 7. The CDR3 consists of 16 residues. The CDR3 here is CASSSSVAGNQETQYF. The CDR3 DNA sequence: TGTGCCAGCAGTTCCAGTGTAGCGGGAAACCAAGAGACCCAGTACTTC.

This clonotype was seen many times. The chain carries TRBV9 and TRBJ1-3; 7 bases line up with TRBD1. Germline V gene sequence: CDR1 SGDLS, CDR2 YYNGEE. CDR3 length: 15 amino acids. Unmatched junction bases numbered 6, after V lost 4 bases and J lost 2 bases. The CDR3 region has the DNA TGTGCCAGCAGCTTGACAGGGCTAACTGGAAACACCATATATTTT. This sequence encodes CASSLTGLTGNTIYF.

This clonotype was observed at least ten times. The chain has TRBV5-1 and TRBJ2-5; D might be TRBD2 (6 bases). This CDR3 contains 16 residues. Germline loops: CDR1 SGHRS, CDR2 YFSETQ. V gave up 4 bases and J gave up 5 bases, with 21 bases separating them. The CDR3 is CASSPGRGTPEETQYF. Here the CDR3 DNA reads TGCGCCAGCAGCCCCGGGCGGGGTACTCCGGAGGAGACCCAGTACTTC.

Only a few counts were recorded for this clonotype. This chain links TRBV6-5 with TRBJ2-7, with 7 bases fitting TRBD1. CDR3 length: 15 amino acids. Germline lookup yields CDR1 MNHEY and CDR2 SVGAGI. Germline trimming cut 0 bases from V and 2 bases from J; bases unmatched to any gene: 4. The CDR3 sequence: CASSYSSQGAYEQYF. The DNA of the CDR3 is TGTGCCAGCAGTTACTCGTCTCAGGGGGCCTACGAGCAGTACTTC.

Regarding this clonotype: A read error may account for a junction end that differs from germline. The chain uses TRBV9 and TRBJ2-3; TRBD1 is a possible D gene (5 bases). This CDR3 spans 16 amino acids. Germline V gene lookup returns CDR1 SGDLS and CDR2 YYNGEE. This chain's CDR3 is CASSVDSHSPTDTQYF. For the CDR3, the DNA is TGTGCTAGCAGCGTCGACAGTCATTCCCCCACAGATACGCAGTATTTT.

In this sample, this clonotype turned up many times. This chain connects TRBV7-2 to TRBJ1-2, with D possibly being TRBD1 (5 bases). Germline V gene data show CDR1 as SGHTA and CDR2 as FQGNSA. The CDR3 contains 12 residues. Trimming pared 3 bases from V and 3 bases from J, leaving 5 bases between. Written as DNA, the CDR3 is TGTGCCAGCAGCTTGACAGACTATGGCTACACCTTC. Translated, it gives CASSLTDYGYTF.

This clonotype occurred once. A junction end diverges from the germline sequence, so it may reflect a read error. The chain has TRBV25-1 and TRBJ1-3, with a tentative D call TRBD1 (6 bases). The CDR3 has 15 residues. CDR1 MGHDK and CDR2 SYGVNS come from the germline V gene. The CDR3 DNA is TGTGCCAGCAGTGAATTAGGGGACACTGGAAACACCACATATTTT. It specifies CASSELGDTGNTTYF.